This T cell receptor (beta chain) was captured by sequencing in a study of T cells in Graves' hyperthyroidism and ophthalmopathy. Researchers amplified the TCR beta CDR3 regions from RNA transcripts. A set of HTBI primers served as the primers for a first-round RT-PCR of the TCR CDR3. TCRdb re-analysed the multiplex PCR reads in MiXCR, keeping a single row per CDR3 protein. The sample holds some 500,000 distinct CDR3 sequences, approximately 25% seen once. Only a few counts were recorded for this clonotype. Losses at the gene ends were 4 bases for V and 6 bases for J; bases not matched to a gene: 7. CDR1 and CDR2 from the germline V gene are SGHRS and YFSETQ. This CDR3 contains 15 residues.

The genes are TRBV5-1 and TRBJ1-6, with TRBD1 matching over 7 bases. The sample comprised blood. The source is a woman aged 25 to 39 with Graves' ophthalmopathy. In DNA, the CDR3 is TGCGCCAGCAGCGGACAGGATCCCCCTAATTCACCCCTCCACTTT. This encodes CASSGQDPPNSPLHF.